What follows are 30 T cell receptor beta chains derived from one specimen sequenced in a study of control samples from healthy donors and cancer patients (dated by TCRdb to between 2020 and 2021). Receptor amplification or capture employed the immunoSEQ multiplex PCR assay. TCRdb mirrors the immuneACCESS table, restricted to in-frame sequences. Some clones are absent from its copies; in checked studies, under half trace to an unresolved V gene, and the reason for the others is unknown. This sample comprises 60,000 to 100,000 clones, around 91% of them detected only once. The ten largest clones represent roughly 6.9% of the sample. Material: blood. Receptors originate from a man in his forties or fifties in good health.

This chain connects TRBV2 to TRBJ1-5; 12 bases are shared with TRBD1. Germline V CDR1 and CDR2: SNHLY, FYNNEI. J lost 4 bases, V lost 4 bases, and 5 bases had no gene match. This CDR3 comprises 16 residues. CDR3 protein: CASSGDRGRGNQPQHF. The CDR3 coding sequence is TGTGCCAGCAGTGGGGACAGGGGGCGCGGTAATCAGCCCCAGCATTTT. The complete variable domain, with remaining parts taken from reference TRBV2 and TRBJ1-5, reads EPEVTQTPSHQVTQMGQEVILRCVPISNHLYFYWYRQILGQKVEFLVSFYNNEISEKSEIFDDQFSVERPDGSNFTLKIRSTKLEDSAMYFCASSGDRGRGNQPQHFGDGTRLSIL.

The gene calls are TRBV27 and TRBJ1-5; D is undetermined. The germline V and J ends were trimmed by 5 bases and 9 bases, with 17 bases remaining between them. The CDR3 totals 14 residues. Germline V gives CDR1 MNHEY, CDR2 SMNVEV (reference sequence). CDR3 bases: TGTGCCAGCAGTACCTCGACGGGAATCAGGCCCCAGCATTTT. It specifies CASSTSTGIRPQHF.

The genes are TRBV2 and TRBJ2-7; D could derive from TRBD1 or TRBD2 (5 bases each). Germline V gives CDR1 SNHLY, CDR2 FYNNEI. V gave up 4 bases and J gave up 5 bases, with 21 bases separating them. This CDR3 is built from 16 residues. The DNA for the CDR3 is TGTGCCAGCAGTGTGGGTTATGGGGGTCCTGGGGACGAGCAGTACTTC. Protein: CASSVGYGGPGDEQYF.

The sample holds one count of this clone. The V gene is TRBV9, the J gene TRBJ2-2; D gene uncertain. Trimming pared 3 bases from V and 0 bases from J, leaving 12 bases between. From germline, CDR1 is SGDLS and CDR2 YYNGEE. The CDR3 extends over 16 amino acids. The CDR3 loop is CASSDERETNTGELFF. CDR3 bases: TGTGCCAGCAGCGATGAGAGAGAAACGAACACCGGGGAGCTGTTTTTT.

The V and J genes are TRBV7-9 and TRBJ2-7; D gene uncertain. V lost 1 base, J lost 6 bases, and 7 bases lay in between. The germline CDR1 and CDR2 sequences are SEHNR and FQNEAQ (reference sequence). This CDR3 comprises 12 residues. CDR3 coding DNA: TGTGCCAGCAGCTTAGTCCGGGCCGAGCAGTACTTC. This translates into CASSLVRAEQYF.

The chain couples TRBV4-3 to TRBJ2-2; D gene ambiguous. V gave up 5 bases and J gave up 0 bases, with 10 bases separating them. The germline V gene has CDR1 LGHNA and CDR2 YSLEER. The CDR3 loop spans 15 amino acids. CDR3 loop: CASSGVVTNTGELFF. Here the CDR3 DNA reads TGCGCCAGCAGCGGGGTCGTGACGAACACCGGGGAGCTGTTTTTT.

For the CDR3, the DNA is TGTGCCAGCTCACAGGGACATGAGATAAGGAACACTGAAGCTTTCTTT. Protein: CASSQGHEIRNTEAFF. The V gene is TRBV18, the J gene TRBJ1-1; a weak D match, TRBD1 (6 bases). Trimming removed 4 bases from V and 1 base from J, with 16 bases in between. Germline V gene lookup returns CDR1 KGHSH and CDR2 LQKENI. This CDR3 contains 16 residues. Filled out from reference TRBV18 and TRBJ1-1, the complete variable domain reads NAGVMQNPRHLVRRRGQEARLRCSPMKGHSHVYWYRQLPEEGLKFMVYLQKENIIDESGMPKERFSAEFPKEGPSILRIQQVVRGDSAAYFCASSQGHEIRNTEAFFGQGTRLTVV.

The chain carries TRBV13 and TRBJ2-1; D is possibly TRBD2 (6 bases). This CDR3 spans 14 amino acids. V gave up 5 bases and J gave up 9 bases, with 17 bases separating them. CDR1 PRHDT and CDR2 FYEKMQ come from the germline V gene (reference sequence). Here the CDR3 reads CASSPWSGETEQFF. The CDR3 DNA reads TGTGCCAGCAGCCCCTGGTCGGGGGAAACTGAGCAGTTCTTC.

The table lists this clone with a count of one. The genes are TRBV29-1 and TRBJ1-2; 10 nucleotides match TRBD1. Germline trimming cut 6 bases from V and 5 bases from J; bases unmatched to any gene: 9. Looked up from germline, CDR1 is SQVTM and CDR2 is ANQGSEA. This CDR3 contains 14 residues. CDR3 nucleotide sequence: TGCAGCGTCGTTGAACCGGGACAGGGGTATGGCTACACCTTC. Protein: CSVVEPGQGYGYTF.

This chain uses TRBV24-1 with TRBJ2-1, with D tentatively TRBD1 (5 bases). This CDR3 has 13 residues. Trimming pared 4 bases from V and 12 bases from J, leaving 15 bases between. The germline CDR1 and CDR2 sequences are KGHDR and SFDVKD. The CDR3 region has the DNA TGTGCCACCAGTGAGATTGGTGGTACAGGGCAGTTCTTC. This sequence encodes CATSEIGGTGQFF.

This chain links TRBV4-2 with TRBJ2-5; D is tentatively TRBD1 or TRBD2 (5 bases each). The germline CDR1 and CDR2 sequences are LGHNA and YNFKEQ. The V and J ends lost 2 bases and 4 bases respectively, with 11 bases between them. This CDR3 comprises 14 residues. The CDR3 sequence is CASSQPARGETQYF. The CDR3 DNA reads TGTGCCAGCAGCCAACCGGCGAGGGGAGAGACCCAGTACTTC.

The genes are TRBV10-3 and TRBJ1-1, with D possibly being TRBD1 (6 bases). The CDR3 has 15 residues. The V and J ends lost 4 bases and 7 bases respectively, with 19 bases between them. Germline lookup yields CDR1 ENHRY and CDR2 SYGVKD. The CDR3 loop is CAISAVQGPGLEAFF. As DNA, the CDR3 is TGTGCCATCAGTGCAGTTCAGGGGCCCGGGCTTGAAGCTTTCTTT.

The rearrangement uses TRBV21-1 and TRBJ2-5; the D call of TRBD1 is as the table states it, not checked on the DNA. TRBV21-1 is a documented pseudogene. The CDR3 totals 15 residues. CDR3 bases: TGTGCCAGCAGCAAAAGGGACAGGGGTAGGGAGACCCAGTACTTC. Its translation: CASSKRDRGRETQYF.

The chain combines TRBV13 with TRBJ2-5; D may match TRBD1 or TRBD2 (5 bases each). Germline V gives CDR1 PRHDT, CDR2 FYEKMQ (reference sequence). The CDR3 loop spans 15 amino acids. V gave up 5 bases and J gave up 3 bases, with 16 bases separating them. This CDR3 reads CASSPTFRGEETQYF. DNA of the CDR3: TGTGCCAGCAGCCCCACCTTTAGAGGGGAAGAGACCCAGTACTTC. The entire variable domain, with the rest obtained from reference TRBV13 and TRBJ2-5, is as follows: AAGVIQSPRHLIKEKRETATLKCYPIPRHDTVYWYQQGPGQDPQFLISFYEKMQSDKGSIPDRFSAQQFSDYHSELNMSSLELGDSALYFCASSPTFRGEETQYFGPGTRLLVL.

CDR3 region: CASSFRQVMTLNNEQFF. DNA of the CDR3: TGTGCCAGCAGCTTCAGACAGGTTATGACTTTGAACAATGAGCAGTTCTTC. V and J are TRBV7-2 and TRBJ2-1, with a possible D match to TRBD1 (6 bases). This CDR3 is 17 amino acids long. Germline CDR1 reads SGHTA; CDR2 reads FQGNSA. V was trimmed by 3 bases and J by 5 bases, leaving 20 bases between them.

The chain has TRBV6-6 and TRBJ1-5; 8 bases are a match to TRBD1. CDR3 length: 14 residues. Trimming at V came to 6 bases and at J to 5 bases, leaving 6 bases not matched to a gene. Germline lookup yields CDR1 MNHNY and CDR2 SVGAGI (reference sequence). This chain's CDR3 is CASSPPTGDQPQHF. For the CDR3, the DNA is TGTGCCAGCAGCCCACCGACAGGGGATCAGCCCCAGCATTTT.

This chain connects TRBV5-1 to TRBJ2-7, with D perhaps matching TRBD2 (6 bases). CDR3 length: 15 residues. V was cut by 0 bases and J by 0 bases, with 10 bases left in between. CDR1 SGHRS and CDR2 YFSETQ come from the germline V gene. CDR3 amino acids: CASSLAAGSSYEQYF. DNA for the CDR3: TGCGCCAGCAGCTTGGCCGCGGGGAGCTCCTACGAGCAGTACTTC.

This rearrangement joins TRBV12-3 or TRBV12-4 to TRBJ1-1; D gene ambiguous. The CDR3 is 12 residues long. V dropped 7 bases and J dropped 3 bases, with 9 bases sitting between them. CDR3: CASTREHTEAFF. The CDR3 bases are TGTGCCAGCACCCGGGAGCACACTGAAGCTTTCTTT.

The chain combines TRBV7-2 with TRBJ1-5; no firm D call. Germline-derived CDR1 and CDR2 are SGHTA and FQGNSA. Trimming removed 0 bases from V and 5 bases from J, with 5 bases in between. CDR3 size: 13 residues. CDR3 region: CASSLARYQPQHF. The CDR3 DNA is TGTGCCAGCAGCTTAGCCAGATATCAGCCCCAGCATTTT. The full variable domain, in which reference TRBV7-2 and TRBJ1-5 provide the parts outside the CDR3, is GAGVSQSPSNKVTEKGKDVELRCDPISGHTALYWYRQSLGQGLEFLIYFQGNSAPDKSGLPSDRFSAERTGGSVSTLTIQRTQQEDSAVYLCASSLARYQPQHFGDGTRLSIL.

The rearrangement links TRBV9 to TRBJ2-2; 9 bases match TRBD1. V gave up 2 bases and J gave up 6 bases; unmatched junction bases: 14. Looked up from germline, CDR1 is SGDLS and CDR2 is YYNGEE. The CDR3 totals 18 residues. This chain's CDR3 is CASSVRDRVRELPGELFF. The CDR3 nucleotides read TGTGCCAGCAGCGTTCGGGACAGGGTTAGGGAATTACCCGGGGAGCTGTTTTTT.

The chain has TRBV10-3 and TRBJ2-7; D ambiguous. The CDR3 is 14 amino acids. Germline CDR1 ENHRY, CDR2 SYGVKD. Trimming took 0 bases from V and 0 from J, leaving 6 bases between them. CDR3 sequence reads: CAISESGGSYEQYF. The CDR3, as DNA: TGTGCCATCAGTGAGTCTGGCGGCTCCTACGAGCAGTACTTC.

This rearrangement joins TRBV3-1 (or the pseudogene TRBV3-2) to TRBJ1-2; 8 bases line up with TRBD1. V was clipped by 1 base and J by 8 bases; unmatched bases: 9. Germline values: CDR1 LGHDT, CDR2 YNNKEL (reference sequence). The CDR3 consists of 15 residues. CDR3 residues: CASSQVDRGSNGYTF. As DNA, the CDR3 is TGTGCCAGCAGCCAAGTTGACAGGGGATCGAACGGCTACACCTTC.

The rearrangement uses TRBV30 and TRBJ1-1; TRBD1 is a possible D gene (5 bases). Germline CDR1 is GTSNPN and CDR2 is SVGIG (reference sequence). Trimming shortened V by 0 bases and J by 1 base, and 6 bases separated the two germline ends. This CDR3 contains 13 residues. The CDR3 coding sequence is TGTGCCTGGAGTGTAAGGGGGAACACTGAAGCTTTCTTT. Its protein product is CAWSVRGNTEAFF.

The CDR3 DNA is TGTGCCATCACGTCGGACAGTCGGGGAAACACCATATATTTT. This translates into CAITSDSRGNTIYF. The V and J genes are TRBV10-3 and TRBJ1-3, with a tentative D call TRBD1 (6 bases). The CDR3 is 14 residues long. V was shortened by 7 bases and J by 4 bases, with 14 bases between the two germline ends. Germline CDR1 ENHRY, CDR2 SYGVKD.

V gene TRBV18 combines with J gene TRBJ2-1; TRBD2 is a possible D gene (6 bases). Between the trimmed V and J ends, which lost 3 bases and 7 bases, there was a span of 13 bases. There are 14 residues in the CDR3. From germline, CDR1 is KGHSH and CDR2 LQKENI. In nucleotides, the CDR3 is TGTGCCAGCTCACCCCTAACGGGGGAGAATGAGCAGTTCTTC. This translates into CASSPLTGENEQFF.

This rearrangement joins TRBV19 to TRBJ1-3, with TRBD1 identical over 7 bases. Germline V gene sequence: CDR1 LNHDA, CDR2 SQIVND (reference sequence). Germline trimming cut 5 bases from V and 4 bases from J; bases unmatched to any gene: 11. CDR3 size: 16 residues. In DNA form, the CDR3 reads TGTGCCAGTAGTCCCCGACAGGGAGTTATAGGAAACACCATATATTTT. Translating gives CASSPRQGVIGNTIYF.

This sequence joins TRBV11-2 and TRBJ2-1; TRBD2 matches 11 bases. Trimming removed 5 bases from V and 5 bases from J; junction bases left unmatched: 5. The CDR3 loop spans 15 amino acids. Per germline, CDR1 SGHAT and CDR2 FQNNGV. CDR3 amino acids: CASSPMTSGDNEQFF. In nucleotides, the CDR3 is TGTGCCAGCAGCCCTATGACTAGCGGGGACAATGAGCAGTTCTTC. The full variable domain, its missing parts supplied by reference TRBV11-2 and TRBJ2-1, is EAGVAQSPRYKIIEKRQSVAFWCNPISGHATLYWYQQILGQGPKLLIQFQNNGVVDDSQLPKDRFSAERLKGVDSTLKIQPAKLEDSAVYLCASSPMTSGDNEQFFGPGTRLTVL.

V and J are TRBV2 and TRBJ2-1; D is possibly TRBD1 (6 bases). Germline V gene sequence: CDR1 SNHLY, CDR2 FYNNEI. The V end lost 5 bases, the J end lost 1 base, and 12 bases lay between the germline ends. The CDR3 runs to 15 residues. The CDR3 reads CASSPRQVSYNEQFF. The CDR3 nucleotides are TGTGCCAGCAGTCCACGACAGGTTTCCTACAATGAGCAGTTCTTC.

Only one count was recorded for this clone. V and J are TRBV24-1 and TRBJ2-5; D is possibly TRBD2 (6 bases). The CDR3 sequence is 14 residues long. Trimming stripped 3 bases from V and 5 bases from J, with 12 bases between. Looked up from germline, CDR1 is KGHDR and CDR2 is SFDVKD. CDR3 in DNA: TGTGCCACCAGTGATAGAGGGGCGGGGGAGACCCAGTACTTC. Its translation: CATSDRGAGETQYF.

V usage is TRBV5-8 and J usage is TRBJ2-7, with D possibly called TRBD1 or TRBD2 (5 bases each). The CDR3 is made up of 15 amino acids. The V gene lost 3 bases and the J gene lost 2 bases, with 15 bases spanning the gap. The V gene's germline CDR1 is SGHTS and CDR2 YDEGEE. In DNA, the CDR3 is TGTGCCAGCAGCTCGAGGACCGGGGCTACCTACGAGCAGTACTTC. The encoded protein is CASSSRTGATYEQYF.